This entry concerns a single T cell receptor beta chain. This sample is part of a study of blood T cell repertoires in COVID-19. Across the study: Collection of acute and convalescent COVID-19 samples took place in the United States, Italy and Spain. In each case, the material was cDNA or gDNA derived from T cells, B-cell-depleted T cells, or PBMCs.

As processed by the authors: Nucleated cell counts were estimated from reference gene primer amplification. Clones were read by immunoSEQ multiplex PCR, and TCRdb kept only the in-frame ones, dropping some. V, J and clone size were drawn from that table, and D and trimming were deduced from the DNA. The sample consists of 45,000 to 65,000 clones, 75% to 85% of them appearing once. The germline CDR1 and CDR2 sequences are LGHNA and YNFKEQ. Trimming took 0 bases from V and 4 from J, leaving 5 bases between them. There are 13 residues in the CDR3. V usage is TRBV4-2 and J usage is TRBJ2-3; D remains unclear. Sequenced: peripheral blood. The sequence derives from a middle-aged man with acute or convalescent COVID-19. The CDR3 DNA reads TGTGCCAGCAGCCAAGATATAGCAGATACGCAGTATTTT. It codes for CASSQDIADTQYF.